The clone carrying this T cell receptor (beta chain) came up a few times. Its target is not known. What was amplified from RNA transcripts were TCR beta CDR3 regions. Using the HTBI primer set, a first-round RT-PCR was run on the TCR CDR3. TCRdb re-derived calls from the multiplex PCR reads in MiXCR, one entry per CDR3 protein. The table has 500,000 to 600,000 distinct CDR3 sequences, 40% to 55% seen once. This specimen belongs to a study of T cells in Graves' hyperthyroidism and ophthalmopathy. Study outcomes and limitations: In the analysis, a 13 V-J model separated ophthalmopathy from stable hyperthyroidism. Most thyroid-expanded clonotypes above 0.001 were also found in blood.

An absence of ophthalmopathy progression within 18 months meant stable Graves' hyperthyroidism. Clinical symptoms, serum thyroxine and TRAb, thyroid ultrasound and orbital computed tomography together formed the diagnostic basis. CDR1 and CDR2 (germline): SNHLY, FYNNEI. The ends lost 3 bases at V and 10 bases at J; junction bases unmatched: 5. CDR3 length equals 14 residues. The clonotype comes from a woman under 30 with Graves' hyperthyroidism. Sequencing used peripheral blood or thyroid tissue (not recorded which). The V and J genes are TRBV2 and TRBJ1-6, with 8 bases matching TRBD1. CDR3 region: CASSDGQGQSPLHF. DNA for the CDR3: TGTGCCAGCAGTGACGGACAGGGTCAATCACCCCTCCACTTT.